These 3 T cell receptor beta chains came from one sample sequenced in a study of beta chain features in type 1 diabetes. The isolated RNA, all of it, was reverse transcribed, so expressed TCRB transcripts were what got sequenced. TCRdb's table, derived via immunoSEQ multiplex PCR, lists solely in-frame clones and lacks some. The sample contains about 150,000 clones, about 10% of which appear only once. The specimen was naive CD4+ T cells from blood. The receptors derive from a man aged 18-30 years in good health.

This chain links TRBV18 with TRBJ2-2, with TRBD1 identical over 8 bases. CDR1 and CDR2 (germline): KGHSH, LQKENI. CDR3 length: 18 residues. V shed 2 bases and J 3 bases; nucleotides not matched to a gene: 11. In DNA, the CDR3 is TGTGCCAGCTCACCAGAGATGGGGACAGGATCGCACACCGGGGAGCTGTTTTTT. Its protein product is CASSPEMGTGSHTGELFF.

The rearrangement uses TRBV6-1 and TRBJ2-5, with 16 positions matching TRBD2. V was clipped by 4 bases and J by 8 bases; unmatched bases: 7. Germline V CDR1 and CDR2: MNHNS, SASEGT. The CDR3 has 16 residues. The CDR3: CASSGGTSGGAATQYF. Written as DNA, the CDR3 is TGTGCCAGCAGTGGGGGGACTAGCGGGGGGGCCGCTACCCAGTACTTC.

This clone has a handful of counts. V usage is TRBV7-9 and J usage is TRBJ2-7; 8 bases agree with TRBD2. Germline CDR1 is SEHNR and CDR2 is FQNEAQ (reference sequence). There are 15 residues in the CDR3. Trimming removed 5 bases from V and 4 bases from J; junction bases left unmatched: 10. CDR3: CASSPTGGGKYEQYF. The CDR3 DNA is TGTGCCAGCAGCCCCACGGGCGGGGGGAAATACGAGCAGTACTTC.